This T cell receptor (beta chain) was captured by sequencing in a study of human T cells and chemical hapten exposure. Findings of the study overall: Following DPC sensitization, TCRs present above 1 in 1000 frequency showed no change.

On this clonotype: Its antigen is currently unknown.

TCRdb reanalysed the RACE reads using MiXCR and keeps one entry per CDR3 protein. The repertoire consists of some 380,000 distinct CDR3 sequences, with 4% to 5.5% occurring once and the leading ten covering under 2.5%. The time point: patch test 1, 2 weeks after DPC sensitization. Sample treatment: therapeutic diphenylcyclopropenone sensitization with weekly scalp DPC. The CDR3 consists of 14 residues. Germline trimming cut 4 bases from V and 6 bases from J; bases unmatched to any gene: 6. Here the sequenced sample was whole blood, taken in connection with sensitization to the hapten diphenylcyclopropenone (DPC). The sequence was collected from a woman in her 50s with alopecia areata. Some clones in this sample may be carry-over from other donors' samples. This sequence joins TRBV12-3 or TRBV12-4 and TRBJ2-1; 7 bases line up with TRBD2. The CDR3 bases are TGTGCCAGCAGTTCGGGACTACGCCGCAATGAGCAGTTCTTC. It encodes CASSSGLRRNEQFF.